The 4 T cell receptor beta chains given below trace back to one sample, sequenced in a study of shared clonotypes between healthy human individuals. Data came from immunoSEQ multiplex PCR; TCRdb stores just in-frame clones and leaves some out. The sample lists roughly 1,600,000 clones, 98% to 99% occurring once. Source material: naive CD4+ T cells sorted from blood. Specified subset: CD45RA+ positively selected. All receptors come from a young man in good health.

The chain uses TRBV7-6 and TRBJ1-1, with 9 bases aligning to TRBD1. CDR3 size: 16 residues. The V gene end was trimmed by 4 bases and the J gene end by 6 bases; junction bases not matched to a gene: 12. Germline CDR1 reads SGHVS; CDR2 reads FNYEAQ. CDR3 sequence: CASSSLPGTGTSEAFF. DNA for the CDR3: TGTGCCAGCAGCTCACTTCCCGGGACAGGGACTTCTGAAGCTTTCTTT.

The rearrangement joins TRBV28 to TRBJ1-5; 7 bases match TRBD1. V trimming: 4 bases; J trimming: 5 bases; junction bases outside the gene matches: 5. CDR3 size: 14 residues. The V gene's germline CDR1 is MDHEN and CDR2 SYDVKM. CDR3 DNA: TGTGCCAGCAGTTGGGCAGGGGGAGATCAGCCCCAGCATTTT. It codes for CASSWAGGDQPQHF.

The CDR3 protein is CASSLLVSQSTDTQYF. The CDR3 bases are TGTGCCAGCAGCTTGTTAGTTAGCCAGAGCACAGATACGCAGTATTTT. The rearrangement uses TRBV11-2 and TRBJ2-3; D is unresolved. Trimming pared 3 bases from V and 0 bases from J, leaving 13 bases between. Germline-derived CDR1 and CDR2 are SGHAT and FQNNGV. This CDR3 spans 16 amino acids.

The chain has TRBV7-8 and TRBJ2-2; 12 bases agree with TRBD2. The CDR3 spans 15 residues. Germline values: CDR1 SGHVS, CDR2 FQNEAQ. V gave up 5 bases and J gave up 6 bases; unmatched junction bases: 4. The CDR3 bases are TGTGCCAGCAGCCGGGGGACTAGCGGGTCCGGGGAGCTGTTTTTT. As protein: CASSRGTSGSGELFF.